This TCR beta chain was sequenced in a study of T cell responses to AZD1222 COVID-19 vaccine. Germline V gene sequence: CDR1 MNHEY, CDR2 SMNVEV (reference sequence). The CDR3 runs to 15 residues. After removal of 5 bases from V and 7 bases from J, the junction contained 8 bases not matched to a gene. TCRdb's copy holds only in-frame clones and misses some; the assay was immunoSEQ multiplex PCR. This repertoire shows over 120,000 clones, over 90% found once; its top ten account for 5% to 6.5%. Overall study findings and caveats: Epitopes outside B.1.351 and B.1.1.7 mutated regions reportedly drew nearly half of spike TCRs. Compared with day 0, the breadth and depth of the Spike-specific TCR repertoire rose significantly after two doses of AZD1222.

To note about this clone: Its antigen is currently unknown.

The clonotype was recovered from an adult in good health. This material consisted of peripheral blood, taken on day 0 of AZD1222 vaccination. This rearrangement joins TRBV27 to TRBJ2-2; 9 bases map to TRBD1. CDR3 in DNA: TGTGCCAGCAGTCACTTACAGGGGGCGAACGGGGAGCTGTTTTTT. Translated, it gives CASSHLQGANGELFF.